This passage covers 6 T cell receptor beta chains from one sample sequenced in a study of T cell repertoires in cytomegalovirus infection (dated by TCRdb to the late 2010s). Sequencing was performed on an Illumina HiSeq 1500. TCRdb trimmed public reads at Q25 via fastp, called clones via MiXCR and kept in-frame beta chains. For every CDR3 protein sequence, its rows merge into one entry that carries the most common genes and DNA. The sample table lists roughly 280,000 distinct CDR3 sequences, around 13% of them with a count of one. Jointly, the top ten make up roughly 9.7% of the sample. Source material: PBMCs. These receptors came from a human donor in good health (CMV status not recorded). Some clones in this sample may be carry-over from other donors' samples.

The DNA for the CDR3 is TGTGCCAGCAGCCTTATGACACGGGGTAATTCACCCCTCCACTTT. It codes for CASSLMTRGNSPLHF. The rearrangement links TRBV3-1 to TRBJ1-6; no firm D call. The V gene lost 4 bases and the J gene lost 6 bases, with 13 bases spanning the gap. Per the germline V gene, CDR1 is LGHDT and CDR2 is YNNKEL (reference sequence). The CDR3 spans 15 residues.

This clonotype was found many times. The chain uses TRBV29-1 and TRBJ1-4; D possibly corresponds to TRBD1 (6 bases). The CDR3 has 12 amino acids. Trimming took 3 bases from V and 10 from J, leaving 12 bases between them. Germline V CDR1 and CDR2: SQVTM, ANQGSEA. The CDR3 coding sequence is TGCAGCGTTGATTCCGGGGGCGGAAAACTGTTTTTT. As protein: CSVDSGGGKLFF.

CDR3 sequence: CASSLQYEQYF. For the CDR3, the DNA is TGTGCCAGCAGTCTACAATACGAGCAGTACTTC. The gene calls are TRBV12-3 or TRBV12-4 and TRBJ2-7; D unresolved. There are 11 residues in the CDR3. V lost 5 bases and J 4 bases, leaving 6 bases between the germline ends.

This clonotype has a count of ten or more. The rearrangement links TRBV7-3 to TRBJ2-1; 15 nucleotides agree with TRBD2. The ends lost 6 bases at V and 9 bases at J; junction bases unmatched: 6. The CDR3 totals 15 residues. In germline, CDR1 is SGHTA, CDR2 FQGTGA. DNA for the CDR3: TGTGCCAGCAGTTACGGACTAGCGGGAGGGGTTGAGCAGTTCTTC. The encoded protein is CASSYGLAGGVEQFF. Together with reference TRBV7-3 and TRBJ2-1, the CDR3 gives the full variable domain: GAGVSQTPSNKVTEKGKYVELRCDPISGHTALYWYRQSLGQGPEFLIYFQGTGAADDSGLPNDRFFAVRPEGSVSTLKIQRTERGDSAVYLCASSYGLAGGVEQFFGPGTRLTVL.

This clonotype was found many times. The V and J genes are TRBV11-2 and TRBJ1-3; D unresolved. The germline V and J ends were trimmed by 1 base and 0 bases, with 10 bases remaining between them. Germline values: CDR1 SGHAT, CDR2 FQNNGV. The CDR3 spans 16 residues. Written as DNA, the CDR3 is TGTGCCAGCAGCTTAGGCCCCCACGTCTCTGGAAACACCATATATTTT. It codes for CASSLGPHVSGNTIYF.

This clonotype was counted between two and nine times. The chain couples TRBV28 to TRBJ2-3; D is perhaps TRBD2 (6 bases). Per the germline V gene, CDR1 is MDHEN and CDR2 is SYDVKM. V lost 5 bases and J 6 bases, leaving 15 bases between the germline ends. The CDR3 contains 14 residues. The CDR3 DNA follows: TGTGCCAGCAGTGAGCGGGCCATTGGGGATACGCAGTATTTT. Translated: CASSERAIGDTQYF.